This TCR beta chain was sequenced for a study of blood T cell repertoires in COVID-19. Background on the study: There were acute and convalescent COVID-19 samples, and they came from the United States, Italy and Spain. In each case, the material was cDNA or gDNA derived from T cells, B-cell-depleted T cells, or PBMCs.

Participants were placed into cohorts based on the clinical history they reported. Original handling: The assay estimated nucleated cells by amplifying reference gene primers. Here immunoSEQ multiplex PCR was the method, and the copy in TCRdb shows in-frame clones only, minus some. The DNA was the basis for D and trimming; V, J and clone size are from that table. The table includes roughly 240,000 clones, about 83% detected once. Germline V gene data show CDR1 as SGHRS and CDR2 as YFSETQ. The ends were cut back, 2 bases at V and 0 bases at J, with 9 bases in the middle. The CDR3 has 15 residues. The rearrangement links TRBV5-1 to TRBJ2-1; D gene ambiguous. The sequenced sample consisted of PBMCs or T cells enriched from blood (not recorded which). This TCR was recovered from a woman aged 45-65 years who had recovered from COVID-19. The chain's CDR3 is CASSFGQSSYNEQFF. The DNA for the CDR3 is TGCGCCAGCAGCTTTGGGCAGAGCTCCTACAATGAGCAGTTCTTC.